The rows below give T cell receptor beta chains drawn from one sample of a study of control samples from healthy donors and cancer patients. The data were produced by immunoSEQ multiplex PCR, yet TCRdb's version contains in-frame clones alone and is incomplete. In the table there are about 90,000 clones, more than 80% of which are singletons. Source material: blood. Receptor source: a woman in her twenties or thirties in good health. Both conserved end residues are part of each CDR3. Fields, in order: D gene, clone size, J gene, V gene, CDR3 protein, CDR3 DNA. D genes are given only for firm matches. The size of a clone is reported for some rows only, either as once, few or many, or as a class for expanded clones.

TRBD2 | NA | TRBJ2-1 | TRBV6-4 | CASSDSGTTYNEQFF | TGTGCCAGCAGTGACTCGGGGACTACATACAATGAGCAGTTCTTC
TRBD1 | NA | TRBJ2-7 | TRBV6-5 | CASSYSFATGAYEQYF | TGTGCCAGCAGTTACTCGTTCGCTACAGGGGCCTACGAGCAGTACTTC
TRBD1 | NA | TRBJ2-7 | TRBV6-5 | CASSYLGTGPYEQYF | TGTGCCAGCAGTTACCTCGGGACAGGACCCTACGAGCAGTACTTC
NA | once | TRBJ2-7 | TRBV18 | CASSPPAGYEQYF | TGTGCCAGCTCACCACCGGCTGGATACGAGCAGTACTTC
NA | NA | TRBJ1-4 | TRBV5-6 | CASSPAGPLQGKLFF | TGTGCCAGCAGCCCGGCGGGACCGTTGCAGGGAAAACTGTTTTTT
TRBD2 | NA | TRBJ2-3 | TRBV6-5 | CASSYSGATDTQYF | TGTGCCAGCAGTTACAGCGGGGCCACAGATACGCAGTATTTT
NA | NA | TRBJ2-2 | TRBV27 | CASSPRPGENTGELFF | TGTGCCAGCAGTCCCCGACCAGGGGAGAACACCGGGGAGCTGTTTTTT
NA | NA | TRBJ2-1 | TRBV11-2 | CASSGTSGPYNEQFF | TGTGCCAGCAGCGGAACATCCGGCCCCTACAATGAGCAGTTCTTC
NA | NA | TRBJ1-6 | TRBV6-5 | CASIRDLYNSPLHF | TGTGCCAGCATCAGAGACCTTTATAATTCACCCCTCCACTTT
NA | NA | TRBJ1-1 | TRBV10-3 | CAISESGGVVEAFF | TGTGCCATCAGTGAGTCTGGAGGGGTTGTTGAAGCTTTCTTT
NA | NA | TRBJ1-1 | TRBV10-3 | CAISAVDTDRRSAFF | TGTGCCATCAGTGCGGTGGATACTGACCGGCGCTCAGCTTTCTTT
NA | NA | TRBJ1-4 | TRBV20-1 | CSASGQNNEKLFF | TGCAGTGCTAGTGGACAGAATAATGAAAAACTGTTTTTT
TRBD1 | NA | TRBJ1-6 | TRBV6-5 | CASRQGVGSPLHF | TGTGCCAGTCGACAGGGAGTTGGTTCACCCCTCCACTTT
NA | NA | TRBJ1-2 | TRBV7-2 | CASSVQGIQNYGYTF | TGTGCCAGCAGCGTGCAAGGGATACAGAACTATGGCTACACCTTC
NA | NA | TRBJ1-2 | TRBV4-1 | CASSQLRGGPPNYGYTF | TGCGCCAGCAGCCAGCTCCGGGGTGGACCACCAAACTATGGCTACACCTTC
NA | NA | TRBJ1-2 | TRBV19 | CASSISSYGYTF | TGTGCCAGTAGTATAAGCAGTTATGGCTACACCTTC
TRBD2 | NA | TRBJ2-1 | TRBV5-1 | CASSLASGLDLWQFF | TGCGCCAGCAGCTTGGCCTCAGGACTAGATTTGTGGCAGTTCTTC
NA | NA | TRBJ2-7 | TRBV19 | CASSHAGKSYEQYF | TGTGCCAGTAGTCACGCGGGGAAGTCCTACGAGCAGTACTTC
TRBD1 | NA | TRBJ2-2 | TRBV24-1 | CATSDNPGTGTVGELFF | TGTGCCACCAGTGATAATCCCGGGACAGGGACGGTCGGGGAGCTGTTTTTT
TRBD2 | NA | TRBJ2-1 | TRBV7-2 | CASSQTSGGPKAFLEQFF | TGTGCCAGCAGCCAGACTAGCGGGGGGCCTAAGGCATTTCTTGAGCAGTTCTTC
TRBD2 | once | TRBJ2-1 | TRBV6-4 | CASSDSFGGSYNEQFF | TGTGCCAGCAGTGACTCGTTCGGGGGGTCCTACAATGAGCAGTTCTTC
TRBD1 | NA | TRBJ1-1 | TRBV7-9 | CASSDTGGLTEAFF | TGTGCCAGCAGCGATACAGGGGGCTTAACTGAAGCTTTCTTT
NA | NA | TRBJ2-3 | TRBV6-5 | CASSYSGTNRYTQYF | TGTGCCAGCAGTTACTCGGGTACCAACCGCTATACGCAGTATTTT
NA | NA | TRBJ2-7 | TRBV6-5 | CASSYSLGNYEQYF | TGTGCCAGCAGTTACTCATTAGGGAACTACGAGCAGTACTTC
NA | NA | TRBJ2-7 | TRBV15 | CATSRDPLNEQYF | TGTGCCACCAGCAGAGATCCTCTGAACGAGCAGTACTTC
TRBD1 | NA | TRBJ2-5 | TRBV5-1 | CASSLTGGSETQYF | TGCGCCAGCAGCTTAACAGGGGGCTCAGAGACCCAGTACTTC
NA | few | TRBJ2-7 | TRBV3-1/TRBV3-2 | CASSQDGQYEQYF | TGTGCCAGCAGCCAAGACGGACAGTACGAGCAGTACTTC
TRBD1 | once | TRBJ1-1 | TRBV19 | CASSQTGGNTEAFF | TGTGCCAGTAGCCAGACAGGGGGGAACACTGAAGCTTTCTTT
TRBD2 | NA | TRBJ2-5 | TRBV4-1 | CASSQVQTSGGVQYF | TGCGCCAGCAGCCAAGTTCAGACTAGCGGGGGGGTACAGTACTTC
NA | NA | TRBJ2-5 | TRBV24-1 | CATSGRDTQETQYF | TGTGCCACCAGCGGCCGGGACACCCAAGAGACCCAGTACTTC
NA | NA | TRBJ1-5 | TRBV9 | CASSVVGGGQHQPQHF | TGTGCCAGCAGCGTAGTAGGGGGGGGCCAACATCAGCCCCAGCATTTT
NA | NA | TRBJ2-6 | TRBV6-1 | CASSAGGVEGSGANVLTF | TGTGCCAGCAGTGCTGGAGGGGTGGAGGGGTCTGGGGCCAACGTCCTGACTTTC
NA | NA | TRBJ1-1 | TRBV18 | CASSLDGNTEAFF | TGTGCCAGCTCGCTCGACGGAAACACTGAAGCTTTCTTT
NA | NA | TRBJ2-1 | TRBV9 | CASSLPGGDNEQFF | TGTGCCAGCAGCCTCCCCGGCGGGGACAATGAGCAGTTCTTC
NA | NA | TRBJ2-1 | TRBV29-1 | CSVVSLGGNYNEQFF | TGCAGCGTTGTCTCCTTAGGCGGGAACTACAATGAGCAGTTCTTC
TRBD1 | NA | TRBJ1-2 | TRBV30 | CACRTGGGYGYTF | TGTGCCTGTCGGACAGGAGGTGGCTATGGCTACACCTTC
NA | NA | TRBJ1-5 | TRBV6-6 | CASSYLGSQHF | TGTGCCAGCAGTTACCTCGGGTCCCAGCATTTT
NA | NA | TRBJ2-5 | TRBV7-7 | CASSSFFLETQYF | TGTGCTAGCAGCTCTTTCTTTCTTGAGACCCAGTACTTC
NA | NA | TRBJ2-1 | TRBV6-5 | CASIAGGPLDNEQFF | TGTGCCAGCATTGCAGGAGGGCCATTGGACAATGAGCAGTTCTTC
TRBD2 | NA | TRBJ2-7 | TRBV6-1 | CASSEASGGRGKQYF | TGTGCCAGCAGTGAGGCTAGCGGGGGCCGGGGGAAGCAGTACTTC
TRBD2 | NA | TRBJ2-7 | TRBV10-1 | CASSEASGGTYEQYF | TGCGCCAGCAGTGAAGCCAGCGGGGGGACCTACGAGCAGTACTTC
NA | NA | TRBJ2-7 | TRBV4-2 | CASSQLDKTYEQYF | TGTGCCAGCAGCCAATTGGACAAGACCTACGAGCAGTACTTC
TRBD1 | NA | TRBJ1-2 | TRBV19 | CASSPGTANYGYTF | TGTGCCAGTAGTCCCGGGACAGCCAACTATGGCTACACCTTC
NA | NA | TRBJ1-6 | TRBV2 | CASCRVVDSPLHF | TGTGCCAGCTGTCGGGTTGTGGATTCACCCCTCCACTTT
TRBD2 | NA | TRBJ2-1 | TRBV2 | CASSEWTSVSNEQFF | TGTGCCAGCAGTGAGTGGACTAGCGTCTCCAATGAGCAGTTCTTC
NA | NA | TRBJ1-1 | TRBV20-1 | CSASYLGLTNTEAFF | TGCAGTGCTAGTTACCTGGGACTTACGAACACTGAAGCTTTCTTT
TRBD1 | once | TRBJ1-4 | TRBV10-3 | CAISAGTGEEKLFF | TGTGCCATCAGTGCAGGGACAGGGGAAGAAAAACTGTTTTTT
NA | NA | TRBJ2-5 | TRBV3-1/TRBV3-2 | CASSQDLRGIVGETQYF | TGTGCCAGCAGCCAAGATCTCCGCGGAATAGTTGGGGAGACCCAGTACTTC
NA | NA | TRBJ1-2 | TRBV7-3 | CASSPRRDYGYTF | TGTGCCAGCAGCCCCCGTCGAGACTATGGCTACACCTTC
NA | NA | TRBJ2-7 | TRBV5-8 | CASSWAGGVSYEQYF | TGTGCCAGCAGCTGGGCAGGGGGGGTTTCCTACGAGCAGTACTTC
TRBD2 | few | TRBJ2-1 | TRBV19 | CASSNLADSYNEQFF | TGTGCCAGTAGTAATCTAGCGGACTCCTACAATGAGCAGTTCTTC
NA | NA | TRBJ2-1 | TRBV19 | CASSIGPFF | TGTGCCAGTAGTATAGGTCCGTTCTTC
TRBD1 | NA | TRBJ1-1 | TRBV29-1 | CSVLGTGPDTEAFF | TGCAGCGTCCTCGGGACAGGCCCCGACACTGAAGCTTTCTTT
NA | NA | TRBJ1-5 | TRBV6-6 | CASQTPGAGQPQHF | TGTGCCAGCCAGACCCCAGGGGCTGGCCAGCCCCAGCATTTT
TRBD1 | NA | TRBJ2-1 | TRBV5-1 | CASSLWTGVSNEQFF | TGCGCCAGCAGCCTATGGACAGGGGTGTCCAATGAGCAGTTCTTC
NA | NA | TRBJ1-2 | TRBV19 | CASSETAFDYGYTF | TGTGCCAGTAGTGAGACAGCTTTCGACTATGGCTACACCTTC
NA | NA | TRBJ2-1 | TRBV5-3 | CARSLARDSEHNEQFF | TGTGCCAGAAGCTTGGCCCGGGACTCGGAGCACAATGAGCAGTTCTTC
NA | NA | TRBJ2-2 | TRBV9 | CASSVEFGGGELFF | TGTGCCAGCAGCGTAGAATTTGGGGGCGGGGAGCTGTTTTTT
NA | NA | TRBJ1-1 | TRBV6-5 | CASSYERNTEAFF | TGTGCCAGCAGTTATGAGAGGAACACTGAAGCTTTCTTT
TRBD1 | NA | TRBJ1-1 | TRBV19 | CASRDRGDTEAFF | TGTGCCAGTCGCGACAGGGGGGATACTGAAGCTTTCTTT